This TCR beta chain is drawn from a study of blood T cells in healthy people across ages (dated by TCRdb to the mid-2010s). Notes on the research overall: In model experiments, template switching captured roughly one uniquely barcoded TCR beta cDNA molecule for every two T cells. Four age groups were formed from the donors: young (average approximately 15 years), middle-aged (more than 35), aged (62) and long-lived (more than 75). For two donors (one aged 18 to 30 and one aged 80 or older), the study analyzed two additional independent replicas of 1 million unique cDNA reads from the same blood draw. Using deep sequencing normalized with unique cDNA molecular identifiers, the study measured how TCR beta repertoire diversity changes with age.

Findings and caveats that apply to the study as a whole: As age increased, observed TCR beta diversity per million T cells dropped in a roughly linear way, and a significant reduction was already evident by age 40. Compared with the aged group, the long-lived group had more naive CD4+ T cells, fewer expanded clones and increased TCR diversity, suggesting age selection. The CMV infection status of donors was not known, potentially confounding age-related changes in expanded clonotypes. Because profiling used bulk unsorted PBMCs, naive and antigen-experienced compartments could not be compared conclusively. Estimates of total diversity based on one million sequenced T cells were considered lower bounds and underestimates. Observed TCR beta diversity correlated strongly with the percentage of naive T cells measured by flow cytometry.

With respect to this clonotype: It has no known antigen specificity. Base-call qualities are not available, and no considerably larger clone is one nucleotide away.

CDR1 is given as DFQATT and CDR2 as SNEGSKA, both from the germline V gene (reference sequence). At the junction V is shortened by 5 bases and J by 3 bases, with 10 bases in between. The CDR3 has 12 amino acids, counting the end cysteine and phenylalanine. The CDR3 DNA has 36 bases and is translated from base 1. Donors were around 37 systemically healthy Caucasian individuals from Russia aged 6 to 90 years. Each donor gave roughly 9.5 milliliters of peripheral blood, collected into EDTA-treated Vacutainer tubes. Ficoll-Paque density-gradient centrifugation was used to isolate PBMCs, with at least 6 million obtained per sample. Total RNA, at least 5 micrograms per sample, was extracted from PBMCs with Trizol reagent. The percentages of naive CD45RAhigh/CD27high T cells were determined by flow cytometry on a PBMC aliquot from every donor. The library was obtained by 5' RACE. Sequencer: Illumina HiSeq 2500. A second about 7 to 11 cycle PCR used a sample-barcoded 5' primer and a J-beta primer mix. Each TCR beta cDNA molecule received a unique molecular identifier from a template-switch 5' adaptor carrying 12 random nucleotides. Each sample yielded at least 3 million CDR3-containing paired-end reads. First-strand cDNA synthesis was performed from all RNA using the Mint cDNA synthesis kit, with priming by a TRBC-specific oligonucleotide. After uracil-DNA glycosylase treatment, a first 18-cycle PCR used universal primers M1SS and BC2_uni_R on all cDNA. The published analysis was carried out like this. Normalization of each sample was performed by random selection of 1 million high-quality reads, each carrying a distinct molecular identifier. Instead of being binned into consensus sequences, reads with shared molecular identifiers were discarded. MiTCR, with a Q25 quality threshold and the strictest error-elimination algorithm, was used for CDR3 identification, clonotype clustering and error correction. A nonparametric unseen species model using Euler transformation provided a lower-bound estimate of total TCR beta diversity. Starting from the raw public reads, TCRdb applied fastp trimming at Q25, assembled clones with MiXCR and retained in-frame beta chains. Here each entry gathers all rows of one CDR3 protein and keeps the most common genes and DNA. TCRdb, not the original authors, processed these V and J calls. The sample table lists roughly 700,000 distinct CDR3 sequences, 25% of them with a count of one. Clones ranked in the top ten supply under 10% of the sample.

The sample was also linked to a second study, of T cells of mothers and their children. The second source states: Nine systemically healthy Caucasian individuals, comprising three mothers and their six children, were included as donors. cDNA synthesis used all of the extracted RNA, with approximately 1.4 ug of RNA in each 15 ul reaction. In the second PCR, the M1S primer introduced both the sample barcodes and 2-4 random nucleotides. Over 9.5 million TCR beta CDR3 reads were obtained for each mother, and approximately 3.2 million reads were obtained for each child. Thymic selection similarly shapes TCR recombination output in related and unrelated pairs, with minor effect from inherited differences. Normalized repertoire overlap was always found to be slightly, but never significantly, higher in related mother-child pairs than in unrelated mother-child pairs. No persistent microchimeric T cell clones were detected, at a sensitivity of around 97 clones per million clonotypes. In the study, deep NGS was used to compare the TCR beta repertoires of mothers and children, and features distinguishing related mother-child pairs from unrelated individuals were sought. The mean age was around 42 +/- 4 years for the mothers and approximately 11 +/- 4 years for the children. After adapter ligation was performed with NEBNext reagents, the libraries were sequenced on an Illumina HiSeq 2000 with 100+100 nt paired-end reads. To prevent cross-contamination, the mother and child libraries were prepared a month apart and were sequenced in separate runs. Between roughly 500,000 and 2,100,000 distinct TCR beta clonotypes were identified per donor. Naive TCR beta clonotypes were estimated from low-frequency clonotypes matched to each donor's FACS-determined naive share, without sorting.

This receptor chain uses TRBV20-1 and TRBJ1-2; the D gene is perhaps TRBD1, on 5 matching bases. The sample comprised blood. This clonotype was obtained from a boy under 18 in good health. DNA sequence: TGCAGTGCTCCCCAGGGTGACTATGGCTACACCTTC. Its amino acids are CSAPQGDYGYTF.